Each of the 10 T cell receptor beta chains below was sequenced from the same sample in a study of blood T cell repertoires in COVID-19 (dated by TCRdb to 2018 to 2020). The library came from the immunoSEQ multiplex PCR assay. As stored in TCRdb, this immuneACCESS dataset retains in-frame rearrangements with V and J assigned. A fraction of the clones does not appear; measured against another copy, unresolved V genes explain less than half of the discrepancy, and the remainder lacks a known reason. This sample gives around 170,000 clones in total; under 85% of them show up just once. The ten largest clones add up to about 5.7% of the sample. Sequencing was performed on peripheral blood. Receptors were obtained from a woman between 40 and 50 years old with acute or convalescent COVID-19.

V is TRBV5-8 and J is TRBJ2-1, with D tentatively TRBD1 (6 bases). V was trimmed by 0 bases and J by 4 bases, leaving 14 bases between them. Germline V gene lookup returns CDR1 SGHTS and CDR2 YDEGEE. This CDR3 comprises 16 residues. CDR3 DNA sequence: TGTGCCAGCAGCTTGGAATTAACAGGGATGTACAATGAGCAGTTCTTC. Translation: CASSLELTGMYNEQFF.

The chain uses TRBV7-6 and TRBJ2-1, with 7 bases lining up with TRBD2. This CDR3 contains 14 residues. V trimming: 2 bases; J trimming: 2 bases; junction bases outside the gene matches: 0. The germline V gene has CDR1 SGHVS and CDR2 FNYEAQ. The CDR3 region has the DNA TGTGCCAGCAGCTTAAGCGGGGCCTACAATGAGCAGTTCTTC. Residues: CASSLSGAYNEQFF.

This chain links TRBV2 with TRBJ2-5, with 11 bases identical to TRBD2. Per the germline V gene, CDR1 is SNHLY and CDR2 is FYNNEI. CDR3 size: 15 residues. Germline trimming cut 4 bases from V and 12 bases from J; bases unmatched to any gene: 13. CDR3 bases: TGTGCCAGCAGTGTGAGCCAACTAGCGGGAGTCGGGGAGTACTTC. Its translation is CASSVSQLAGVGEYF.

The rearrangement links TRBV27 to TRBJ1-5; weak D call: TRBD1 (5 bases). The CDR3 totals 17 residues. Germline V gene data show CDR1 as MNHEY and CDR2 as SMNVEV (reference sequence). V was pared by 5 bases and J by 1 base, with 18 bases between. CDR3 amino acids: CASSRLLSGESNQPQHF. The CDR3 region has the DNA TGTGCCAGCAGTAGACTCCTCTCGGGGGAGAGCAATCAGCCCCAGCATTTT.

The chain combines TRBV7-2 with TRBJ1-1, with D perhaps TRBD1 (5 bases). V was clipped by 5 bases and J by 3 bases, with 16 bases between them. Germline CDR1 reads SGHTA; CDR2 reads FQGNSA. The CDR3 is 15 amino acids. In DNA form, the CDR3 reads TGTGCCAGCAGCATCCGCCCAGGGTTGGACACTGAAGCTTTCTTT. Translation: CASSIRPGLDTEAFF.

The chain couples TRBV15 to TRBJ2-1; no clear D gene. Germline assignment: CDR1 LNHNV and CDR2 YYDKDF (reference sequence). This CDR3 has 12 amino acids. Trimming left V 5 bases short and J 6 bases short, with 8 bases between. The CDR3 DNA reads TGTGCCACCAGCCTTAGCCTCAATGAGCAGTTCTTC. As protein: CATSLSLNEQFF.

This clone was detected only a few times. The rearrangement joins TRBV7-2 to TRBJ1-2; a weak D match, TRBD1 (5 bases). V lost 5 bases and J 4 bases, leaving 11 bases between the germline ends. The germline CDR1 and CDR2 sequences are SGHTA and FQGNSA. This CDR3 is built from 13 residues. As DNA, the CDR3 is TGTGCCAGCAGCCCCGACAGCTCCTATGGCTACACCTTC. Translation: CASSPDSSYGYTF.

The gene calls are TRBV6-5 and TRBJ2-1; 7 positions match TRBD1. J was trimmed by 6 bases and V by 2 bases; bases with no gene match: 4. This CDR3 spans 14 amino acids. Germline V CDR1 and CDR2: MNHEY, SVGAGI. The CDR3 nucleotides are TGTGCCAGCAGTTACGGGGACAGCCGCAATGAGCAGTTCTTC. It yields the protein CASSYGDSRNEQFF.

The chain employs TRBV7-2 and TRBJ2-1, with 8 bases that match TRBD1. From germline, CDR1 is SGHTA and CDR2 FQGNSA. With 5 bases clipped from V and 8 bases from J, the junction kept 11 bases outside the gene matches. The CDR3 runs 15 residues. The CDR3, as DNA: TGTGCCAGCAGCCCAGGACAGGGTAGGTACGATGAGCAGTTCTTC. Amino acid sequence: CASSPGQGRYDEQFF.

The chain joins TRBV9 to TRBJ2-1; 7 nucleotides line up with TRBD2. The CDR3 loop spans 18 amino acids. The V gene's germline CDR1 is SGDLS and CDR2 YYNGEE. After removal of 3 bases from V and 0 bases from J, the junction contained 12 bases not matched to a gene. CDR3 DNA: TGTGCCAGCAGCGCGTCATTAGCGGGCCCATACTCCTACAATGAGCAGTTCTTC. As protein: CASSASLAGPYSYNEQFF.